What follows are 22 T cell receptor beta chains derived from one specimen sequenced in a study of shared clonotypes between healthy human individuals. Profiled with immunoSEQ multiplex PCR; TCRdb holds only in-frame clones, not every one. The table shows 2 million to 2.5 million clones, with about nine tenths occurring only once. Sequencing was performed on naive CD4+ T cells from PBMCs. Noted subset: CD45RA+ positively selected. These receptors were obtained from a man between 18 and 29 years old in good health. Some clones in this sample may be carry-over from other donors' samples.

The gene calls are TRBV28 and TRBJ2-4, with D perhaps TRBD2 (6 bases). CDR3 size: 15 residues. V was clipped by 7 bases and J by 0 bases, with 13 bases between them. The germline V gene has CDR1 MDHEN and CDR2 SYDVKM. CDR3 bases: TGTGCCAGCAAACCGCGGGACCTAGCCAAAAACATTCAGTACTTC. Its translation: CASKPRDLAKNIQYF.

This clone came up once. The chain is built from TRBV7-2 and TRBJ2-3; 8 positions match TRBD1. With 6 bases clipped from V and 3 bases from J, the junction kept 14 bases outside the gene matches. This CDR3 spans 17 amino acids. Germline-derived CDR1 and CDR2 are SGHTA and FQGNSA. CDR3 nucleotides: TGTGCCAGCAGTTCGACCAGGGGGCAAGGAGGGACAGATACGCAGTATTTT. Translated: CASSSTRGQGGTDTQYF.

The table lists this clone with a count of one. The chain is built from TRBV29-1 and TRBJ2-3; TRBD1 matches 8 bases. Germline values: CDR1 SQVTM, CDR2 ANQGSEA. With V trimmed by 2 bases and J by 5 bases, 6 bases remained unmatched. The CDR3 is made up of 14 amino acids. CDR3 sequence: CSVEYRGRIDTQYF. In DNA form, the CDR3 reads TGCAGCGTTGAATACAGGGGGAGAATAGATACGCAGTATTTT.

The chain couples TRBV5-1 to TRBJ2-5, with D tentatively TRBD2 (5 bases). Matching the DNA end better, TRBJ2-7 makes the J call doubtful. Per germline, CDR1 SGHRS and CDR2 YFSETQ. The CDR3 length is 14 residues. CDR3 in amino acids: CASSSYPGWNEQYF. CDR3 coding DNA: TGCGCCAGCAGCTCCTACCCGGGATGGAACGAGCAGTACTTC.

This chain connects TRBV27 to TRBJ1-2; D perhaps matches TRBD1 (5 bases). Trimming removed 2 bases from V and 7 bases from J, with 14 bases in between. The CDR3 length is 14 residues. Germline V gene sequence: CDR1 MNHEY, CDR2 SMNVEV (reference sequence). The CDR3 DNA reads as TGTGCCAGCAGTTTACAGGGACGGGGTTCTGGCTACACCTTC. Amino acid sequence: CASSLQGRGSGYTF.

This chain joins TRBV7-2 and TRBJ1-5; D not resolved. V was trimmed by 5 bases and J by 5 bases, leaving 16 bases between them. CDR1 SGHTA and CDR2 FQGNSA come from the germline V gene. The CDR3 is 15 amino acids. CDR3 nucleotides: TGTGCCAGCAGCCCCAATTGGGGTAGGGATCAGCCCCAGCATTTT. It encodes CASSPNWGRDQPQHF.

The chain employs TRBV7-3 and TRBJ2-6; weak D call: TRBD1 (5 bases). This CDR3 has 15 amino acids. Between the trimmed V and J ends, which lost 1 base and 3 bases, there was a span of 7 bases. Germline V gene sequence: CDR1 SGHTA, CDR2 FQGTGA. The CDR3 DNA sequence: TGTGCCAGCAGCTTAAGTCAGGGTGGGGCCAACGTCCTGACTTTC. Encoded protein: CASSLSQGGANVLTF. The variable domain in full, with the rest retrieved from reference TRBV7-3 and TRBJ2-6, is GAGVSQTPSNKVTEKGKYVELRCDPISGHTALYWYRQSLGQGPEFLIYFQGTGAADDSGLPNDRFFAVRPEGSVSTLKIQRTERGDSAVYLCASSLSQGGANVLTFGAGSRLTVL.

The chain employs TRBV5-8 and TRBJ2-5, with unresolved D. Trimming cost V 1 base and J 5 bases, with 9 bases left between them. This CDR3 has 13 amino acids. Germline V gives CDR1 SGHTS, CDR2 YDEGEE. The CDR3 protein is CASSLPGTETQYF. In DNA form, the CDR3 reads TGTGCCAGCAGCTTGCCAGGCACCGAGACCCAGTACTTC.

V gene TRBV11-2 combines with J gene TRBJ2-5; a weak D match, TRBD1 (7 bases). V was clipped by 5 bases and J by 5 bases, with 15 bases between them. This CDR3 is built from 14 residues. CDR1 SGHAT and CDR2 FQNNGV come from the germline V gene. CDR3 in amino acids: CASSGGTVGETQYF. CDR3 sequence (DNA): TGTGCCAGCAGCGGCGGGACAGTAGGGGAGACCCAGTACTTC.

To note about this clone: The same CDR3 is also encoded by other DNA sequences in this sample. V gene TRBV5-1 combines with J gene TRBJ1-1, with D possibly being TRBD1 (6 bases). The CDR3 covers 16 residues. Trimming took off 0 bases at V and 0 bases at J, with 12 bases between the two ends. CDR1 and CDR2 from the germline V gene are SGHRS and YFSETQ. CDR3 sequence reads: CASSLVGGSVNTEAFF. The DNA of the CDR3 is TGCGCCAGCAGCTTGGTAGGGGGTTCGGTGAACACTGAAGCTTTCTTT.

J is TRBJ2-7 and V is TRBV25-1; TRBD2 matches 7 bases. Germline trimming cut 6 bases from V and 2 bases from J; bases unmatched to any gene: 10. CDR3 length: 15 residues. The germline gives CDR1 MGHDK, CDR2 SYGVNS. The CDR3 coding sequence is TGTGCCAGCAGAGAAACTAGCGCCGTAGCCTACGAGCAGTACTTC. This gives the protein CASRETSAVAYEQYF.

This sequence joins TRBV7-9 and TRBJ1-5; 7 bases agree with TRBD1. Germline values: CDR1 SEHNR, CDR2 FQNEAQ (reference sequence). V gave up 4 bases and J gave up 6 bases; unmatched junction bases: 6. The CDR3 length is 14 residues. The CDR3 region is CASSWGQSLQPQHF. Written as DNA, the CDR3 is TGTGCCAGCAGCTGGGGACAGAGCCTTCAGCCCCAGCATTTT.

The chain links TRBV7-2 to TRBJ1-1, with 8 positions matching TRBD1. The CDR3 covers 14 residues. CDR1 SGHTA and CDR2 FQGNSA come from the germline V gene. V lost 6 bases, J lost 1 base, and 4 bases stayed unmatched. The CDR3: CASRDRAANTEAFF. CDR3 DNA sequence: TGTGCCAGCAGGGACAGGGCAGCGAACACTGAAGCTTTCTTT.

The rearrangement uses TRBV9 and TRBJ2-1; 9 positions agree with TRBD1. With 4 bases clipped from V and 6 bases from J, the junction kept 8 bases outside the gene matches. The CDR3 extends over 15 amino acids. CDR1 and CDR2 from the germline V gene are SGDLS and YYNGEE. For the CDR3, the DNA is TGTGCCAGCAGCCTCGGACAGGGGAGGATCAATGAGCAGTTCTTC. This translates into CASSLGQGRINEQFF.

This chain links TRBV14 with TRBJ2-1, with D possibly being TRBD1 or TRBD2 (5 bases each). The V end was cut by 3 bases, the J end by 4 bases, with 16 bases between. The CDR3 is 16 amino acids. Per germline, CDR1 SGHDN and CDR2 FVKESK. The CDR3: CASSQNRDGPYNEQFF. CDR3 DNA: TGTGCCAGCAGCCAGAACCGGGACGGACCATACAATGAGCAGTTCTTC.

J is TRBJ2-1 and V is TRBV5-6; D might be TRBD1 or TRBD2, each matching 5 bases. The CDR3 runs 15 residues. Germline V gene lookup returns CDR1 SGHDT and CDR2 YYEEEE. The germline V and J ends were trimmed by 4 bases and 3 bases, with 14 bases remaining between them. As DNA, the CDR3 is TGTGCCAGCAGCCCCAGGGAGATTAGCTACAATGAGCAGTTCTTC. It specifies CASSPREISYNEQFF.

CDR3 DNA sequence: TGTGCAAGTCGCTTAAGGGACTTAAAGACAGCCTCTGGAAACACCATATATTTT. Translating gives CASRLRDLKTASGNTIYF. J is TRBJ1-3 and V is TRBV12-2. TRBV12-2 is a pseudogene. The CDR3 runs to 18 residues.

This clone was detected only once. The chain is built from TRBV5-1 and TRBJ1-3, with 9 nucleotides matching TRBD1. The CDR3 sequence is 17 residues long. CDR1 is SGHRS, CDR2 YFSETQ, per germline. J gave up 0 bases and V 4 bases, and 8 bases lay outside the gene matches. Here the CDR3 DNA reads TGCGCCAGCAGCGGAGAGACAGGGGGAAGCTCTGGAAACACCATATATTTT. It encodes CASSGETGGSSGNTIYF.

This clone was found a few times. V usage is TRBV2 and J usage is TRBJ1-5, with D maybe TRBD1 (6 bases). The V and J ends lost 8 bases and 7 bases respectively, with 15 bases between them. From germline, CDR1 is SNHLY and CDR2 FYNNEI. CDR3 size: 13 residues. This chain's CDR3 is CASAGTSGQPQHF. Here the CDR3 DNA reads TGTGCCAGCGCTGGGACATCTGGGCAGCCCCAGCATTTT.

About this clone: The sample holds other DNA sequences that translate to the same CDR3. J is TRBJ1-5 and V is TRBV7-2; D is perhaps TRBD1 (5 bases). The CDR3 runs to 15 residues. Trimming shortened V by 1 base and J by 1 base, and 8 bases separated the two germline ends. Germline V gene sequence: CDR1 SGHTA, CDR2 FQGNSA. CDR3 residues: CASSLVGGSNQPQHF. The CDR3 DNA reads TGTGCCAGCAGCTTAGTCGGGGGGAGCAATCAGCCCCAGCATTTT. The complete variable domain, with remaining parts taken from reference TRBV7-2 and TRBJ1-5, reads GAGVSQSPSNKVTEKGKDVELRCDPISGHTALYWYRQSLGQGLEFLIYFQGNSAPDKSGLPSDRFSAERTGGSVSTLTIQRTQQEDSAVYLCASSLVGGSNQPQHFGDGTRLSIL.

The chain uses TRBV10-3 and TRBJ2-2, with TRBD1 matching over 11 bases. Germline V gene data show CDR1 as ENHRY and CDR2 as SYGVKD. The length of the CDR3 is 18 residues. Trimming took 3 bases from V and 0 from J; bases not matched to a gene: 6. This CDR3 reads CAISEYGTGGANTGELFF. In DNA, the CDR3 is TGTGCCATCAGTGAATACGGGACAGGGGGAGCGAACACCGGGGAGCTGTTTTTT.

CDR3 loop: CASSAEDRGNYGYTF. CDR3 coding DNA: TGTGCCAGCAGCGCGGAAGACAGGGGTAACTATGGCTACACCTTC. This chain connects TRBV9 to TRBJ1-2; 8 bases align to TRBD1. V lost 3 bases, J lost 1 base, and 5 bases stayed unmatched. Germline CDR1 and CDR2: SGDLS and YYNGEE. The CDR3 covers 15 residues.